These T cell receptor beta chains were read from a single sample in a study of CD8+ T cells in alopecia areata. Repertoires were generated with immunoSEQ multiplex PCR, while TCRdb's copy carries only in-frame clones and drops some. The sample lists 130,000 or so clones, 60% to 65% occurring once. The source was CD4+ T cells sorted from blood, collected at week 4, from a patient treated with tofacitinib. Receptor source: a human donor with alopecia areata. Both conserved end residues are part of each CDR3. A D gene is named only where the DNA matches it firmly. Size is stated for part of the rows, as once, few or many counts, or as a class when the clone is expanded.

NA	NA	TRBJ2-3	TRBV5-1	CASSLARQTSTDTQYF	TGCGCCAGCAGCCTTGCTCGACAAACGAGCACAGATACGCAGTATTTT
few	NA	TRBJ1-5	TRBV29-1	CSALGDSNQPQHF	TGCAGCGCCCTCGGAGATAGCAATCAGCCCCAGCATTTT
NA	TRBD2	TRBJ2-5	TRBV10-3	CAIAGLAQETQYF	TGTGCCATCGCAGGACTAGCTCAAGAGACCCAGTACTTC
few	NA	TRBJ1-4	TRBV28	CASTDRTTNEKLFF	TGTGCCAGCACTGACAGGACCACTAATGAAAAACTGTTTTTT
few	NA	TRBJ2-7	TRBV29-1	CSVDRGAGYEQYF	TGCAGCGTTGACAGGGGGGCGGGTTACGAGCAGTACTTC
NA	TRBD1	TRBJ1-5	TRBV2	CASSESDRGRWQPQHF	TGTGCCAGCAGTGAATCGGACAGGGGGAGGTGGCAGCCCCAGCATTTT
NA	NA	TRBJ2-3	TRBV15	CATSKGDTDTQYF	TGTGCCACCAGCAAGGGGGATACAGATACGCAGTATTTT
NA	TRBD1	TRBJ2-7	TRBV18	CASSPLGQGYEQYF	TGTGCCAGCTCACCACTCGGACAGGGGTACGAGCAGTACTTC
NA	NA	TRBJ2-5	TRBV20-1	CSARYRETQYF	TGCAGTGCTAGATATCGTGAGACCCAGTACTTC
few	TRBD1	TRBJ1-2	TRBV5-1	CASSLEEGAEGYTF	TGCGCCAGCAGCTTGGAGGAGGGGGCTGAAGGCTACACCTTC
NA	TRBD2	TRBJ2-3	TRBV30	CAWTDRLAGRQGTQYF	TGTGCCTGGACCGACCGACTAGCGGGCCGGCAGGGTACGCAGTATTTT
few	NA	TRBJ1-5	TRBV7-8	CASSPTVKGSHSNQPQHF	TGTGCCAGCAGCCCCACCGTGAAGGGAAGCCATAGCAATCAGCCCCAGCATTTT
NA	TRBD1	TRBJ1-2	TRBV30	CAWRTGRGYTF	TGTGCCTGGAGGACAGGGCGAGGCTACACCTTC
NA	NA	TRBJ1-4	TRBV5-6	CASSSQGLRNEKLFF	TGTGCCAGCAGCTCCCAGGGTCTGAGGAATGAAAAACTGTTTTTT
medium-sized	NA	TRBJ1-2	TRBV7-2	CASSLPPGYGYTF	TGTGCCAGCAGCTTACCCCCCGGGTATGGCTACACCTTC
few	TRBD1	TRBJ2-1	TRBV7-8	CASSPSTGALSRKQFF	TGTGCCAGCAGCCCATCGACAGGGGCCCTCTCCCGAAAGCAGTTCTTC
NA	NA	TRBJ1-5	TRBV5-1	CASSLTGHQPQHF	TGCGCCAGCAGCTTAACGGGGCATCAGCCCCAGCATTTT
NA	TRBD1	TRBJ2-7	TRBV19	CASSPGQNYEQYF	TGTGCCAGTAGTCCGGGACAGAACTACGAGCAGTACTTC
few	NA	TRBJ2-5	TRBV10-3	CAISESRETQYF	TGTGCCATCAGTGAGTCTCGAGAGACCCAGTACTTC
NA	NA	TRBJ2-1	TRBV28	CASSSTSGRFF	TGTGCCAGCAGTTCGACGTCAGGGCGGTTCTTC
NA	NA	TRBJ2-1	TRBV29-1	CSVESVVGITANEQFF	TGCAGCGTTGAATCGGTAGTGGGTATCACGGCCAATGAGCAGTTCTTC
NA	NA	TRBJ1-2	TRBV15	CATSRVGQHGYTF	TGTGCCACCAGCAGAGTTGGACAACATGGCTACACCTTC